The 17 T cell receptor beta chains given below trace back to one sample, sequenced in a study of Graves' ophthalmopathy and Graves' hyperthyroidism. Investigators amplified TCR beta CDR3 regions from RNA transcripts. RT-PCR was first run with HTBI primers, then multiplex PCR in a second round. Each CDR3 protein gets one entry after TCRdb re-called the multiplex PCR reads with MiXCR. The sample lists around 1.1 million distinct CDR3 sequences; about 35% were seen once. The sample comprised peripheral blood or thyroid tissue (not recorded which). The receptors shown here come from an adult man with Graves' hyperthyroidism.

Worth noting for this clonotype: The junction shows a germline mismatch at one end, possibly a read error. The chain carries TRBV10-2 and TRBJ2-7; D call uncertain. Germline lookup yields CDR1 WSHSY and CDR2 SAAADI. This CDR3 comprises 11 residues. In nucleotides, the CDR3 is TGTGCCAGCAGTGGAATCTCCGAGCAGTACTTC. Its translation is CASSGISEQYF.

Regarding this clonotype: Since the CDR3 does not end with the conserved phenylalanine or tryptophan, this likely comes from a read error. This sequence joins TRBV6-5 and TRBJ1-5, with a tentative D call TRBD1 (6 bases). CDR3 size: 14 residues. Germline assignment: CDR1 MNHEY and CDR2 SVGAGI. Trimming left V 4 bases short and J 7 bases short, with 14 bases between. The CDR3 sequence: CASSLTTRGQPQHS. CDR3 coding DNA: TGTGCCAGCAGTTTAACTACCAGGGGACAGCCCCAGCATTCT.

The chain couples TRBV29-1 to TRBJ2-6, with D unresolved. The CDR3 totals 15 residues. The V and J ends lost 7 bases and 0 bases respectively, with 13 bases between them. Germline CDR1 SQVTM, CDR2 ANQGSEA. CDR3 bases: TGCAGCGCCGCGGACGGCCGCTCTGGGGCCAACGTCCTGACTTTC. This encodes CSAADGRSGANVLTF. Using reference TRBV29-1 and TRBJ2-6 for the parts outside the CDR3, the full variable domain is SAVISQKPSRDICQRGTSLTIQCQVDSQVTMMFWYRQQPGQSLTLIATANQGSEATYESGFVIDKFPISRPNLTFSTLTVSNMSPEDSSIYLCSAADGRSGANVLTFGAGSRLTVL.

This clonotype was recorded at least ten times. This rearrangement joins TRBV29-1 to TRBJ1-2, with a possible D match to TRBD1 (5 bases). The CDR3 covers 13 residues. Germline V gene sequence: CDR1 SQVTM, CDR2 ANQGSEA. V was clipped by 7 bases and J by 2 bases, with 14 bases between them. CDR3: CSGGEGLNYGYTF. The CDR3 nucleotides read TGCAGCGGGGGGGAGGGATTAAACTATGGCTACACCTTC.

This clonotype came up many times. The chain uses TRBV2 and TRBJ2-2; D is unresolved. The CDR3 is 12 amino acids. V lost 7 bases, J lost 3 bases, and 6 bases lay in between. Germline CDR1 SNHLY, CDR2 FYNNEI. The CDR3 is CASTADTGELFF. The CDR3 DNA sequence: TGTGCCAGCACGGCGGACACCGGGGAGCTGTTTTTT.

This clonotype appeared many times. The chain combines TRBV7-2 with TRBJ1-5; no clear D gene. The germline V gene encodes CDR1 SGHTA and CDR2 FQGNSA. The CDR3 length is 15 residues. V shed 5 bases and J shed 1 base, with 12 bases lying between them. CDR3 in amino acids: CASSQIWGSNQPQHF. The CDR3 DNA reads as TGTGCCAGCAGCCAAATATGGGGAAGCAATCAGCCCCAGCATTTT.

This clonotype has ten or more counts. The CDR3 DNA is TGTGCCAGCAGTCTGGATCAGAGCTCTGGGGCCAACGTCCTGACTTTC. It is translated as CASSLDQSSGANVLTF. The chain uses TRBV6-5 and TRBJ2-6; D ambiguous. Germline CDR1 is MNHEY and CDR2 is SVGAGI. The CDR3 spans 16 residues. The V and J ends lost 5 bases and 0 bases respectively, with 11 bases between them.

This clonotype was observed a handful of times. This rearrangement joins TRBV20-1 to TRBJ2-7; D gene ambiguous. The V gene's germline CDR1 is DFQATT and CDR2 SNEGSKA (reference sequence). Trimming shortened V by 3 bases and J by 1 base, and 13 bases separated the two germline ends. The CDR3 runs to 14 residues. In DNA, the CDR3 is TGCAGTGCTAGCCGAGGTGTTTCGTCCTACGAGCAGTACTTC. Translating gives CSASRGVSSYEQYF.

The rearrangement joins TRBV7-2 to TRBJ2-7; a possible D gene is TRBD1 (6 bases). V was shortened by 4 bases and J by 3 bases, with 13 bases between the two germline ends. This CDR3 contains 14 residues. Germline V CDR1 and CDR2: SGHTA, FQGNSA. The CDR3 DNA is TGTGCCAGCAGCTCCCCCCGGGACATCTACGAGCAGTACTTC. Translation: CASSSPRDIYEQYF.

This clonotype was seen more than once but under ten times. The gene calls are TRBV6-5 and TRBJ1-5; 7 positions agree with TRBD1. This CDR3 comprises 14 residues. Germline CDR1 and CDR2: MNHEY and SVGAGI. J gave up 6 bases and V 4 bases, and 6 bases lay outside the gene matches. The CDR3 sequence is CASSLNRGLQPQHF. The CDR3 DNA reads TGTGCCAGCAGTTTAAACAGGGGTCTTCAGCCCCAGCATTTT.

This clonotype was counted many times. This chain uses TRBV7-2 with TRBJ2-5, with 11 bases fitting TRBD2. The CDR3 covers 15 residues. Per germline, CDR1 SGHTA and CDR2 FQGNSA. J lost 5 bases, V lost 5 bases, and 7 bases had no gene match. Here the CDR3 DNA reads TGTGCCAGCAGCAGGACTAGCGGGCGGTCGGAGACCCAGTACTTC. Its protein product is CASSRTSGRSETQYF.

This clonotype has just a few counts. A read error may explain this, as a much larger clone is one base away. This chain uses TRBV10-3 with TRBJ2-5; D possibly corresponds to TRBD1 (5 bases). This CDR3 spans 13 amino acids. Germline V lookup: CDR1 ENHRY, CDR2 SYGVKD. Trimming removed 2 bases from V and 1 base from J, with 5 bases in between. This chain's CDR3 is CAISEDSQETQYF. The CDR3, as DNA: TGTGCCATCAGTGAGGACAGCCAAGAGACCCAGTACTTC.

This clonotype was seen repeatedly, ten times or more. The V gene is TRBV7-8, the J gene TRBJ2-7; possibly TRBD1 for D (6 bases). The V end lost 0 bases, the J end lost 4 bases, and 13 bases lay between the germline ends. The CDR3 has 15 residues. Germline V lookup: CDR1 SGHVS, CDR2 FQNEAQ. CDR3 sequence: CASSLAVLTGYEQYF. CDR3 bases: TGTGCCAGCAGCTTAGCTGTCTTAACAGGGTACGAGCAGTACTTC. The variable domain in full, completed from reference TRBV7-8 and TRBJ2-7, reads GAGVSQSPRYKVAKRGQDVALRCDPISGHVSLFWYQQALGQGPEFLTYFQNEAQLDKSGLPSDRFFAERPEGSVSTLKIQRTQQEDSAVYLCASSLAVLTGYEQYFGPGTRLTVT.

There are many counts of this clonotype. The gene calls are TRBV12-3 or TRBV12-4 and TRBJ2-7; the D is unclear. This CDR3 spans 13 amino acids. V shed 3 bases and J shed 5 bases, with 11 bases lying between them. The CDR3 DNA sequence: TGTGCCAGCAGTTTTCTGCTTCCAGACGAGCAGTACTTC. Amino acids: CASSFLLPDEQYF.

This clonotype was seen a handful of times. The chain combines TRBV4-3 with TRBJ1-2; no firm D call. The CDR3 is 15 amino acids. Germline CDR1 is LGHNA and CDR2 is YSLEER. Trimming cost V 1 base and J 2 bases, with 11 bases left between them. The CDR3 DNA reads TGCGCCAGCAGCCAAGCCGTGGGTGAGAACTATGGCTACACCTTC. It is translated as CASSQAVGENYGYTF.

Ten or more counts support this clonotype. The chain carries TRBV7-2 and TRBJ1-1; 7 bases line up with TRBD1. Germline-derived CDR1 and CDR2 are SGHTA and FQGNSA. This CDR3 contains 13 residues. Trimming removed 1 base from V and 7 bases from J; junction bases left unmatched: 3. CDR3 in DNA: TGTGCCAGCAGCTTAGGACAGGGAGTTGAAGCTTTCTTT. This codes for CASSLGQGVEAFF.

This clonotype was counted many times. The chain combines TRBV5-6 with TRBJ2-7; 8 nucleotides agree with TRBD2. Losses at the gene ends were 4 bases for V and 5 bases for J; bases not matched to a gene: 8. Looked up from germline, CDR1 is SGHDT and CDR2 is YYEEEE. The CDR3 loop spans 14 amino acids. The DNA for the CDR3 is TGTGCCAGCAGCCTCCAAGCGGGAGTCCACGAGCAGTACTTC. Its protein is CASSLQAGVHEQYF.